This TCR beta chain was captured in a study of blood T cell repertoires in COVID-19. Study information: COVID-19 samples collected from the United States, Italy and Spain covered acute and convalescent phases. In each case, the material was cDNA or gDNA derived from T cells, B-cell-depleted T cells, or PBMCs.

V gave up 0 bases and J gave up 6 bases, with 12 bases separating them. CDR1 is SGDLS and CDR2 is YYNGEE in the germline V gene. The CDR3 spans 15 residues. Ages ranged from about 18 to 100 years, with residence in fewer than 25 US areas. Participant-reported clinical history was the basis for cohort assignment. Measured with immunoSEQ multiplex PCR; TCRdb has only the in-frame clones, and not every one. The data contain roughly 200,000 clones, about nine tenths of them seen just once; the ten biggest clones take up less than 4.5%. This TCR was sampled from a young woman with acute COVID-19. What was sequenced was PBMCs or T cells enriched from blood (not recorded which). The chain uses TRBV9 and TRBJ1-4; weak D call: TRBD1 (5 bases). The CDR3 region has the DNA TGTGCCAGCAGCGTAGAGGGCAGGGAGGATGAAAAACTGTTTTTT. Translation gives CASSVEGREDEKLFF.